The rows below give T cell receptor beta chains drawn from one sample of a study of early T cells in non-severe SARS-CoV-2 infection. In TCRdb, the 5' RACE reads were re-called with MiXCR into one record per CDR3 protein. The sample contains around 47,000 distinct CDR3 sequences, approximately 9.9% of which appear only once. Sequencing input: whole blood. The receptors were gathered from an adult who was a healthcare worker with PCR-confirmed SARS-CoV-2 infection or an uninfected control (not recorded which). The CDR3 runs from the conserved cysteine through the conserved F or W. D genes are given only for firm matches. A clone size is listed for some rows: how often the clone was seen (once, few, many), or a class if it is expanded.

cdr3_length	clone_size	v_call	j_call	d_call	cdr3_aa	cdr3_nt
14	many	TRBV5-1	TRBJ2-2	NA	CASSLKGRDGELFF	TGCGCCAGCAGCTTGAAGGGGAGAGACGGGGAGCTGTTTTTT
16	NA	TRBV3-1	TRBJ2-5	NA	CASSQGPITGKETQYF	TGTGCCAGCAGTCAGGGACCTATTACAGGGAAAGAGACCCAGTACTTC
16	many	TRBV4-2	TRBJ2-3	NA	CASSQRQAPPGGTQYF	TGTGCCAGCAGCCAGAGACAGGCCCCTCCGGGCGGTACGCAGTATTTT
11	few	TRBV2	TRBJ2-1	NA	CASDGGPKQFF	TGTGCCAGCGACGGTGGACCAAAGCAGTTCTTC
16	many	TRBV6-2/TRBV6-3	TRBJ2-1	TRBD1	CASSQTGTGSWNEQFF	TGTGCCAGCAGCCAAACCGGGACAGGGAGTTGGAATGAGCAGTTCTTC
19	many	TRBV4-3	TRBJ2-3	TRBD2	CASSQDWRASGGAGDTQYF	TGCGCCAGCAGCCAAGATTGGAGGGCTAGCGGGGGGGCCGGAGATACGCAGTATTTT
15	many	TRBV11-2	TRBJ2-1	TRBD1	CASSLDPGTVAKQFF	TGTGCCAGCAGCTTAGATCCGGGGACAGTTGCTAAGCAGTTCTTC
14	NA	TRBV25-1	TRBJ2-7	NA	CASSDLSNSYEQYF	TGTGCCAGCAGTGACCTCAGTAACTCCTACGAGCAGTACTTC
15	many	TRBV4-1	TRBJ2-2	NA	CASSQEGINTGELFF	TGCGCCAGCAGCCAGGAGGGGATCAACACCGGGGAGCTGTTTTTT
15	NA	TRBV6-2/TRBV6-3	TRBJ2-2	NA	CASSFFTSMAGELFF	TGTGCCAGCAGTTTTTTCACCAGTATGGCCGGGGAGCTGTTTTTT
15	many	TRBV2	TRBJ2-2	NA	CASTLGERRTGELFF	TGTGCCAGCACCCTAGGGGAGCGCCGCACCGGGGAGCTGTTTTTT
15	NA	TRBV6-2/TRBV6-3	TRBJ1-5	NA	CANRTIEGGNQPQHF	TGTGCCAACAGGACGATCGAGGGAGGAAATCAGCCCCAGCATTTT
14	many	TRBV5-1	TRBJ2-6	NA	CASSLPTGANVLTF	TGCGCCAGCAGCTTGCCCACTGGGGCCAACGTCCTGACTTTC
14	many	TRBV9	TRBJ2-1	NA	CASSADHGNHEQFF	TGTGCCAGCAGCGCAGACCATGGGAACCATGAGCAGTTCTTC
14	many	TRBV29-1	TRBJ1-2	TRBD1	CSVEDRGQGYGYTF	TGCAGCGTTGAAGATCGAGGACAGGGGTATGGCTACACCTTC
14	many	TRBV20-1	TRBJ1-4	NA	CSASPHLTNEKLFF	TGCAGTGCTAGTCCCCACCTAACTAATGAAAAACTGTTTTTT
11	few	TRBV14	TRBJ2-7	NA	CASSQGHEQYF	TGTGCCAGCAGCCAAGGGCACGAGCAGTACTTC
15	NA	TRBV27	TRBJ2-1	NA	CASSPATVSYNEQFF	TGTGCCAGCAGTCCAGCGACTGTCTCCTACAATGAGCAGTTCTTC
14	many	TRBV20-1	TRBJ2-1	NA	CSATGGTKVNEQFF	TGCAGTGCTACAGGCGGGACAAAGGTGAATGAGCAGTTCTTC
16	few	TRBV2	TRBJ2-1	TRBD2	CASSPALAGSSWEQFF	TGTGCCAGCAGCCCAGCCCTAGCGGGGTCTTCGTGGGAGCAGTTCTTC
10	NA	TRBV29-1	TRBJ1-1	NA	CSVDEGEAFF	TGCAGCGTTGATGAGGGGGAAGCTTTCTTT
16	few	TRBV3-1	TRBJ2-7	NA	CASSQYVTGTTYEQYF	TGTGCCAGCAGCCAATACGTCACAGGGACTACCTACGAGCAGTACTTC
13	many	TRBV6-5	TRBJ2-1	NA	CASSYSMWTEQFF	TGTGCCAGCAGTTACTCGATGTGGACCGAGCAGTTCTTC
13	few	TRBV6-2/TRBV6-3	TRBJ1-1	NA	CASSYFLSTEAFF	TGTGCCAGCAGTTACTTCTTATCCACTGAAGCTTTCTTT
14	few	TRBV18	TRBJ1-1	NA	CASSPDSLNTEAFF	TGTGCCAGCTCACCGGACAGCCTGAACACTGAAGCTTTCTTT
13	many	TRBV20-1	TRBJ1-1	NA	CSATGDISYAAFF	TGCAGTGCGACCGGGGACATAAGTTACGCGGCTTTCTTT
14	NA	TRBV19	TRBJ2-5	NA	CASSSRDLQETQYF	TGTGCCAGTAGCTCTAGGGACCTCCAAGAGACCCAGTACTTC
14	NA	TRBV25-1	TRBJ2-7	NA	CASSESIGDVEQYF	TGTGCCAGCAGTGAAAGTATAGGGGACGTCGAGCAGTACTTC
15	many	TRBV24-1	TRBJ1-1	NA	CATLFVGEGDTEAFF	TGTGCCACCTTGTTCGTCGGGGAAGGGGACACTGAAGCTTTCTTT
16	many	TRBV14	TRBJ2-6	TRBD1	CASSDGTGAGANVLTF	TGTGCCAGCAGTGATGGGACAGGGGCTGGGGCCAACGTCCTGACTTTC
15	few	TRBV20-1	TRBJ2-3	TRBD2	CSARTSGGSTDTQYF	TGCAGTGCTAGGACTAGCGGGGGGTCCACAGATACGCAGTATTTT
17	many	TRBV7-6	TRBJ2-5	TRBD2	CASSLVAGGVGAETQYF	TGTGCCAGCAGCTTGGTAGCGGGAGGAGTTGGGGCCGAGACCCAGTACTTC
13	many	TRBV20-1	TRBJ1-2	NA	CSAPEDWDYGYTF	TGCAGTGCCCCCGAAGACTGGGACTATGGCTACACCTTC
14	few	TRBV5-1	TRBJ2-7	NA	CASSQRFGFDEQYF	TGCGCCAGCAGCCAACGATTCGGTTTTGACGAGCAGTACTTC
14	many	TRBV20-1	TRBJ2-1	TRBD2	CSVQTSGRDNEQFF	TGCAGTGTTCAGACTAGCGGGAGGGACAATGAGCAGTTCTTC
15	NA	TRBV9	TRBJ2-1	NA	CASNLWGGPLGEQFF	TGTGCCAGCAATCTGTGGGGCGGCCCCTTGGGTGAGCAGTTCTTC
14	many	TRBV6-5	TRBJ1-5	NA	CASSLQGLGQPQHF	TGTGCCAGCAGCCTACAGGGTTTAGGTCAGCCCCAGCATTTT
16	few	TRBV4-3	TRBJ2-3	TRBD2	CASSQERLAVTDTQYF	TGCGCCAGCAGCCAAGAACGACTAGCGGTTACAGATACGCAGTATTTT
16	few	TRBV4-2	TRBJ2-1	NA	CASSQDQIVAYNEQFF	TGTGCCAGCAGCCAAGATCAAATTGTCGCCTACAATGAGCAGTTCTTC
15	NA	TRBV21-1	TRBJ2-1	NA	CASSKGGTRYNEQFF	TGTGCCAGCAGCAAAGGAGGGACTCGCTACAATGAGCAGTTCTTC
12	many	TRBV7-7	TRBJ2-5	NA	CASSPRAGVQYF	TGTGCTAGCAGCCCTAGGGCCGGGGTCCAGTACTTC
16	many	TRBV6-5	TRBJ2-7	NA	CASSYSFLGSSYEQYF	TGTGCCAGCAGTTACTCGTTTCTAGGGAGCTCCTACGAGCAGTACTTC
14	NA	TRBV15	TRBJ2-5	NA	CATSSTSFQETQYF	TGTGCCACCAGCAGTACTAGCTTCCAAGAGACCCAGTACTTC
15	NA	TRBV6-1	TRBJ2-2	TRBD2	CASRLAGGGTGELFF	TGTGCCAGCAGGCTAGCGGGAGGAGGTACCGGGGAGCTGTTTTTT
15	few	TRBV7-3	TRBJ2-1	TRBD2	CASSRGGSSYNEQFF	TGTGCCAGCAGCCGGGGCGGGAGCTCCTACAATGAGCAGTTCTTC
13	NA	TRBV12-3/TRBV12-4	TRBJ2-7	NA	CASSPSEVVEQYF	TGTGCCAGCAGTCCCTCCGAGGTCGTCGAGCAGTACTTC
13	few	TRBV20-1	TRBJ2-7	NA	CSAGRDRFYEQYF	TGCAGTGCTGGGCGGGACAGATTCTACGAGCAGTACTTC
17	few	TRBV4-1	TRBJ2-1	NA	CASSQDSVGGLINEQFF	TGCGCCAGCAGCCAAGACTCAGTGGGGGGGCTTATCAATGAGCAGTTCTTC
14	many	TRBV5-1	TRBJ2-1	NA	CASSLEGPYNEQFF	TGCGCCAGCAGCTTGGAGGGGCCATACAATGAGCAGTTCTTC
12	many	TRBV4-1	TRBJ2-1	NA	CASSRESDEQFF	TGCGCCAGCAGCCGGGAGTCCGATGAGCAGTTCTTC
13	NA	TRBV29-1	TRBJ1-3	NA	CSVARSSGNTIYF	TGCAGCGTTGCCAGGAGCTCTGGAAACACCATATATTTT
11	many	TRBV12-3/TRBV12-4	TRBJ1-3	NA	CASSFVGTIYF	TGTGCCAGCAGTTTTGTAGGCACCATATATTTT
12	NA	TRBV29-1	TRBJ1-2	NA	CSVGGAGHGYTF	TGCAGCGTTGGAGGAGCGGGCCATGGCTACACCTTC
15	NA	TRBV6-2/TRBV6-3	TRBJ2-2	TRBD2	CASSYGTSRTGELFF	TGTGCCAGCAGTTATGGGACTAGCAGGACCGGGGAGCTGTTTTTT
14	many	TRBV28	TRBJ2-5	NA	CASTRDRGLGTQYF	TGTGCCAGCACCCGAGACAGAGGTTTAGGGACCCAGTACTTC
18	NA	TRBV5-1	TRBJ1-1	NA	CASSYQWRVQDKNTEAFF	TGCGCCAGCAGCTACCAATGGAGGGTCCAGGACAAAAACACTGAAGCTTTCTTT